The rows below give T cell receptor beta chains drawn from one sample of a study of blood T cells in healthy people across ages. TCRdb reprocessed the 5' RACE reads with MiXCR, giving one entry per CDR3 protein. Of approximately 1.5 million distinct CDR3 sequences in the sample, roughly two fifths were seen once. The sequenced sample was blood. All receptors come from a woman in her late teens or twenties in good health. The CDR3 runs from the conserved cysteine through the conserved F or W. The D gene is left open where the match is weak. Only part of the rows carry a size: once, few, many, or a class if the clone is expanded.

>-|TRBD1|TRBJ1-1|TRBV29-1
CSVAYTGAWGTEAFF
TGCAGCGTTGCTTACACAGGGGCATGGGGCACTGAAGCTTTCTTT
>-|-|TRBJ1-3|TRBV20-1
CRTSIQGRNTIYF
TGCAGGACTTCTATCCAGGGCCGAAACACCATATATTTT
>few|-|TRBJ2-3|TRBV20-1
CSARERGFRRVQYF
TGCAGTGCTAGAGAAAGGGGGTTCAGACGGGTGCAGTATTTT
>-|TRBD1|TRBJ2-1|TRBV10-3
CAISETGGYNEQFF
TGTGCCATCAGTGAGACAGGGGGCTACAATGAGCAGTTCTTC
>-|-|TRBJ1-2|TRBV20-1
CSARTTGYTF
TGCAGTGCTAGGACGACTGGCTACACCTTC
>few|-|TRBJ2-3|TRBV4-3
CASSQDLGSVADTQYF
TGCGCCAGCAGCCAAGATCTCGGGAGCGTGGCAGATACGCAGTATTTT
>-|TRBD2|TRBJ2-3|TRBV6-6
CASSLPGGRGDTDTQYF
TGTGCCAGCAGCCTCCCGGGAGGCCGGGGTGACACAGATACGCAGTATTTT
>-|-|TRBJ2-2|TRBV7-2
CASSLVVRGVTGELFF
TGTGCCAGCAGCTTAGTGGTCAGGGGGGTCACCGGGGAGCTGTTTTTT
>-|-|TRBJ2-1|TRBV7-2
CASSFRTATNEQFF
TGTGCCAGCAGCTTCAGGACAGCTACCAATGAGCAGTTCTTC
>many|-|TRBJ2-1|TRBV4-2
CASSQDLYNEQFF
TGCGCCAGCAGCCAAGACCTCTACAATGAGCAGTTCTTC
>-|TRBD1|TRBJ1-2|TRBV7-6
CASSYGTGSYGYTF
TGTGCCAGCAGCTACGGGACAGGGAGCTATGGCTACACCTTC